The clone carrying this TCR beta chain showed up many times. No antigen is known for it. Only healthy Caucasians were enrolled as donors. TCRdb called the 5' RACE reads again in MiXCR, with one record for every CDR3 protein. The sample records some 660,000 distinct CDR3 sequences, less than 10% being singletons. There are 15 residues in the CDR3. From germline, CDR1 is SQVTM and CDR2 ANQGSEA. The ends lost 4 bases at V and 7 bases at J; junction bases unmatched: 9. The sample comes from a study of identical twins. The study, taken as a whole, reports: Among out-of-frame alpha sequences shared by twins, low generation probability occurred in excess.

The same specimen was also included in a second study, on yellow fever vaccine responses in identical twins.

The chain has TRBV29-1 and TRBJ2-1; 11 bases line up with TRBD1. The sequence came from a woman aged 18-35 years in good health. Material for sequencing was PBMCs. CDR3 sequence (DNA): TGCAGCGTTGCTTTAGGACAGGGGGCTTTAAATGAGCAGTTCTTC. It specifies CSVALGQGALNEQFF.